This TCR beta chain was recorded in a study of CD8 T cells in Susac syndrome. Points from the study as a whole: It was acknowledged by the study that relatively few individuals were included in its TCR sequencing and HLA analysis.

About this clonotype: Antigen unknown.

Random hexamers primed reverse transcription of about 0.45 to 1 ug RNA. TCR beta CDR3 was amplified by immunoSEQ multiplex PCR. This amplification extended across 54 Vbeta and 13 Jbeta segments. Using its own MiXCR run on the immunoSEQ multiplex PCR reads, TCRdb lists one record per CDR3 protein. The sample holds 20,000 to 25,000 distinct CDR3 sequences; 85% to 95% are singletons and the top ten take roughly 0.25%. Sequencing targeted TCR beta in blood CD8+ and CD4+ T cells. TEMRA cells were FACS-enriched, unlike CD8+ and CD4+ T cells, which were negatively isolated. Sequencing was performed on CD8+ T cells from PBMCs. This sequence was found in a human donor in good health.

The CDR3 DNA is TGTGCCAGCAGCCTCACGAACACTGAAGCTTTCTTT. This encodes CASSLTNTEAFF. This chain connects TRBV7-9 to TRBJ1-1; no firm D call. Germline V gene data show CDR1 as SEHNR and CDR2 as FQNEAQ (reference sequence). V gave up 5 bases and J gave up 1 base, with 5 bases separating them. The CDR3 runs 12 residues.